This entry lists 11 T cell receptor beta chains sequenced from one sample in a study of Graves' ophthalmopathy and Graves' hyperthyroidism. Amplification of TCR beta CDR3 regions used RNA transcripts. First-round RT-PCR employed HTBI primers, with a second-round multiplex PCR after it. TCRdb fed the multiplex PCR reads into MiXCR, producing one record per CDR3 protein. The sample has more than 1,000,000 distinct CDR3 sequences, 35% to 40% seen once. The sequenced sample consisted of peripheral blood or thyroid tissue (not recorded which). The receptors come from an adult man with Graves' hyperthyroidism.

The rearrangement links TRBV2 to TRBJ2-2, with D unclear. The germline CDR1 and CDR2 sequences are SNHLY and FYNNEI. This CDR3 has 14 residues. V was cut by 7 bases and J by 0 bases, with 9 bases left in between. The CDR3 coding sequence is TGTGCCAGCAATTTAAACCCGAACACCGGGGAGCTGTTTTTT. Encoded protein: CASNLNPNTGELFF. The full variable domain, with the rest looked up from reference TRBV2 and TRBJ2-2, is EPEVTQTPSHQVTQMGQEVILRCVPISNHLYFYWYRQILGQKVEFLVSFYNNEISEKSEIFDDQFSVERPDGSNFTLKIRSTKLEDSAMYFCASNLNPNTGELFFGEGSRLTVL.

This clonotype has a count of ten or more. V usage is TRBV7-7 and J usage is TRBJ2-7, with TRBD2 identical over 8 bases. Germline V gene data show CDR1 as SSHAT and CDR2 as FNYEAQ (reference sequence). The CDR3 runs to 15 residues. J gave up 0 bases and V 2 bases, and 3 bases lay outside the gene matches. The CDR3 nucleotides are TGTGCCAGCAGCTTAAAAGCGGGAGCCTCCTACGAGCAGTACTTC. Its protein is CASSLKAGASYEQYF.

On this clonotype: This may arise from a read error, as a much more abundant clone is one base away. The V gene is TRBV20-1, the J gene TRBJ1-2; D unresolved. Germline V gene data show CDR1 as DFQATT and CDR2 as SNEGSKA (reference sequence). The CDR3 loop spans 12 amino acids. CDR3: CIAPGLPYGYTF. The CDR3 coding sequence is TGCATTGCCCCAGGACTGCCCTATGGCTACACCTTC.

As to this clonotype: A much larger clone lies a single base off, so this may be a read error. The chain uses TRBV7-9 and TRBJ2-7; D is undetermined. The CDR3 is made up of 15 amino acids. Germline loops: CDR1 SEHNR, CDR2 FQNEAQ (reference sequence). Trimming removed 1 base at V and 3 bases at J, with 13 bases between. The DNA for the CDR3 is TGTGCCAGCAGCTTAGAACGGGTTCCCGACTACGAGCAGTACTTC. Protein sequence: CASSLERVPDYEQYF.

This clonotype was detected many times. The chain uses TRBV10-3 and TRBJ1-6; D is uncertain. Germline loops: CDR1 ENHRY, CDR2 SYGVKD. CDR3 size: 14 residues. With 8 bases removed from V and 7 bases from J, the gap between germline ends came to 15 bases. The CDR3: CAISGAGGNSPLHF. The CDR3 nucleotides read TGTGCCATCTCTGGTGCAGGAGGAAATTCACCCCTCCACTTT.

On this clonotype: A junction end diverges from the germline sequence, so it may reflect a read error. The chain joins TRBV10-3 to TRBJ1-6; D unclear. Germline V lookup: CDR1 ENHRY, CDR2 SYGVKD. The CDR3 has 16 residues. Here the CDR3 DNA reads TGTGCCAGCAGTTACAGACCGCCGGAACCTTCTTCACCCCTCCACTTT. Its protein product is CASSYRPPEPSSPLHF.

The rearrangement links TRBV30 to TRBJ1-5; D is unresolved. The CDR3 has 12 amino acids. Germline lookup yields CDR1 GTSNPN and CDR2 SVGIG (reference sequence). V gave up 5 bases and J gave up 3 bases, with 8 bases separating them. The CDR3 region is CAWDNNNQPQHF. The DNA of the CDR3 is TGTGCCTGGGACAACAACAATCAGCCCCAGCATTTT.

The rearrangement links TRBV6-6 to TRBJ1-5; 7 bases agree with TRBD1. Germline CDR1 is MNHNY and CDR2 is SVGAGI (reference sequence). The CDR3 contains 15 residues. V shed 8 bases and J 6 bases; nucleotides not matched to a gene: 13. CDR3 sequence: CASYSPRQGPQPQHF. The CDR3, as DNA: TGTGCCAGCTACTCCCCCCGACAGGGACCTCAGCCCCAGCATTTT.

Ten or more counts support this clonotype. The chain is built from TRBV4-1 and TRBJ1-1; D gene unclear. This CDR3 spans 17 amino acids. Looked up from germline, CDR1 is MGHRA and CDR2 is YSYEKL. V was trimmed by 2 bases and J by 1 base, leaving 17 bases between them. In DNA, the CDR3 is TGCGCCAGCAGCCAACGTGCGGTCAGCATGGAGAACACTGAAGCTTTCTTT. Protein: CASSQRAVSMENTEAFF.

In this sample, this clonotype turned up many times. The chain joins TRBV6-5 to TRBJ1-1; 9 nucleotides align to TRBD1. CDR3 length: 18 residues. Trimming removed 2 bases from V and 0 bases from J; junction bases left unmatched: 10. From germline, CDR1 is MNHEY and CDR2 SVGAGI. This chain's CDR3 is CASSYRVPGQGLNTEAFF. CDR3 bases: TGTGCCAGCAGTTACCGAGTCCCGGGACAGGGACTGAACACTGAAGCTTTCTTT.

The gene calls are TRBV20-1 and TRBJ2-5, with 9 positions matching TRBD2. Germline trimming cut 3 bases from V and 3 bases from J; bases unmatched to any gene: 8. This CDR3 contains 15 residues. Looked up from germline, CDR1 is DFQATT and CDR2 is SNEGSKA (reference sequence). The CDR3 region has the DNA TGCAGTGCTAGTTCGCTAGCGGGGTCAAAAGAGACCCAGTACTTC. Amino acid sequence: CSASSLAGSKETQYF.